This is a list of T cell receptor beta chains from one sample in a study of control samples from healthy donors and cancer patients. Only in-frame clones appear in the TCRdb table, and some are missing; sequencing was by immunoSEQ multiplex PCR. The repertoire holds 77,000 or so clones, 91% seen once, with around a sixth in the top ten. The specimen sequenced was blood. The origin of the receptors is a man aged 25-45 years in good health. Each CDR3 is given with its conserved first and last residue.

V gene,J gene,CDR3 protein
TRBV18,TRBJ1-6,CASSPRGQPEGALHF
TRBV5-1,TRBJ2-7,CASSLDRDRVHEQYF
TRBV6-1,TRBJ2-2,CASSEEARGTGELFF
TRBV7-2,TRBJ2-3,CASSPGKAGGRTDTQYF
TRBV2,TRBJ2-3,CASSQGASTDTQYF
TRBV9,TRBJ2-1,CASTGTGGNEQFF
TRBV5-8,TRBJ2-3,CASSLTGTDTQYF
TRBV7-9,TRBJ1-5,CASSLGDSGNQPQHF
TRBV7-2,TRBJ1-1,CASSYMDYDGAFF
TRBV7-2,TRBJ1-1,CASSLAGGRKNTEAFF
TRBV4-1,TRBJ2-1,CASSQSQPGEQFF
TRBV7-2,TRBJ2-2,CASSPSGPSTGELFF
TRBV7-2,TRBJ2-7,CASRPPAGGPHEQYF
TRBV9,TRBJ2-7,CASSGGTSGSLEQYF
TRBV30,TRBJ2-3,CAWSVPPTDTQYF
TRBV5-4,TRBJ2-3,CASSLVSGARTDTQYF
TRBV25-1,TRBJ2-7,CASSELDGSYEQYF
TRBV6-4,TRBJ2-3,CASNGDTRLAGVTDTQYF
TRBV4-1,TRBJ2-7,CASSQPTGGLHEQYF
TRBV4-3,TRBJ1-2,CASSQDGSGGFYGYTF
TRBV19,TRBJ2-4,CASSIEPSGQGTSKNIQYF
TRBV19,TRBJ2-5,CASSIHGLGQETQYF
TRBV9,TRBJ2-5,CASSVGLMETQYF
TRBV4-1,TRBJ2-1,CASSQYSGGLTYNEQFF
TRBV9,TRBJ2-6,CASSLNRQDHLVSGANVLTF
TRBV28,TRBJ1-6,CASTSEALGRSPLHF
TRBV28,TRBJ1-1,CASSQPISQTAMNTEAFF
TRBV6-2/TRBV6-3,TRBJ1-2,CASSVPGQGAYYGYTF
TRBV27,TRBJ2-7,CASLSSGTGRYEQYF
TRBV3-1/TRBV3-2,TRBJ1-5,CASSQGQGNQPQHF
TRBV28,TRBJ1-6,CASRAGSLNSPLHF
TRBV19,TRBJ1-6,CASRDRERWSPLHF
TRBV4-3,TRBJ1-5,CASSPATYQPQHF